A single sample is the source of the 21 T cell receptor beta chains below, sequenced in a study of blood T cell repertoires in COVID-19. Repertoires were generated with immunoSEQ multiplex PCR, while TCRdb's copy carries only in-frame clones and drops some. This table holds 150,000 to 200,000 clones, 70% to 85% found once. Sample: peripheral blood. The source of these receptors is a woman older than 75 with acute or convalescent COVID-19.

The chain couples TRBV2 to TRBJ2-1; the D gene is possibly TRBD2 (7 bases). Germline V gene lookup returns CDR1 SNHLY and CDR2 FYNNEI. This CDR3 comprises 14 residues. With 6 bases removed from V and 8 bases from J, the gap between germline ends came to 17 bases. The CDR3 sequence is CASRPRRGRDEQFF. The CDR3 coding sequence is TGTGCCAGCAGGCCCCGGCGGGGGCGGGATGAGCAGTTCTTC. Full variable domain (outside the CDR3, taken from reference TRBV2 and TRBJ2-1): EPEVTQTPSHQVTQMGQEVILRCVPISNHLYFYWYRQILGQKVEFLVSFYNNEISEKSEIFDDQFSVERPDGSNFTLKIRSTKLEDSAMYFCASRPRRGRDEQFFGPGTRLTVL.

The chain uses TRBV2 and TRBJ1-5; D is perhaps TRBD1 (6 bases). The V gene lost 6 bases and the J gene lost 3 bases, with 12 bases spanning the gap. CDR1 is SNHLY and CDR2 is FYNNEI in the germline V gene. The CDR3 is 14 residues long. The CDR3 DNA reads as TGTGCCAGCAGACAGACAGGCAACAATCAGCCCCAGCATTTT. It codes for CASRQTGNNQPQHF.

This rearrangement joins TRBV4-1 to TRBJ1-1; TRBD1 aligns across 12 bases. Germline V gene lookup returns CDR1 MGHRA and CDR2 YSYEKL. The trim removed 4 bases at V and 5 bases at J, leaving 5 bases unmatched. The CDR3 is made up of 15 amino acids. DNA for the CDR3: TGCGCCAGCAGCCCGGGACAGGGGGCGCAGACTGAAGCTTTCTTT. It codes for CASSPGQGAQTEAFF.

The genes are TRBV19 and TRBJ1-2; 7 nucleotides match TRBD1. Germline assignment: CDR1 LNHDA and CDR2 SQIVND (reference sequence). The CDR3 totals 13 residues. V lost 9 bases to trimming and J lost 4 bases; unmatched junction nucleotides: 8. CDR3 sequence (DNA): TGTGCCAGCGATCGAACAGGGGCCTATGGCTACACCTTC. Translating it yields CASDRTGAYGYTF.

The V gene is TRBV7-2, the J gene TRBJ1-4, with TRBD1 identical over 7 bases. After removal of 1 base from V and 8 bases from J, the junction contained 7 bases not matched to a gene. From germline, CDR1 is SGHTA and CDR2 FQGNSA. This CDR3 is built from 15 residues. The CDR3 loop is CASSLVAGGKEKLFF. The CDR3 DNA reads TGTGCCAGCAGCTTAGTTGCAGGGGGGAAGGAAAAACTGTTTTTT. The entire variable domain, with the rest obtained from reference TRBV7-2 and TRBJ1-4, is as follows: GAGVSQSPSNKVTEKGKDVELRCDPISGHTALYWYRQSLGQGLEFLIYFQGNSAPDKSGLPSDRFSAERTGGSVSTLTIQRTQQEDSAVYLCASSLVAGGKEKLFFGSGTQLSVL.

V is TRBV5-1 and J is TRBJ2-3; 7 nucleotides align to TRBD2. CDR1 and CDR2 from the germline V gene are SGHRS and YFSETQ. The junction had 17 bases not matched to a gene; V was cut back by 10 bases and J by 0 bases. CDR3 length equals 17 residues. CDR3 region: CAVGAFPGGTSTDTQYF. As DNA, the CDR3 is TGCGCCGTGGGCGCATTTCCGGGGGGTACTAGCACAGATACGCAGTATTTT.

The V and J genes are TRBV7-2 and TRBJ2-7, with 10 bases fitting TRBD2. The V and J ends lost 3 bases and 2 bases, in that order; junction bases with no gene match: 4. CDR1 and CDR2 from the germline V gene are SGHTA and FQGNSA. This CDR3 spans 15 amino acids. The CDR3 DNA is TGTGCCAGCAGCTTGCTAGCGGGAGACCCCTACGAGCAGTACTTC. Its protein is CASSLLAGDPYEQYF.

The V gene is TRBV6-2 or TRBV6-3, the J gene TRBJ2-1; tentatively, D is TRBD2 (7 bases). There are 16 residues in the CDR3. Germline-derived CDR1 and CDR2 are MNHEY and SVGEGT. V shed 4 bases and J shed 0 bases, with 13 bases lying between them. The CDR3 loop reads CASSWGGLSSYNEQFF. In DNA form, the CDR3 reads TGTGCCAGCAGTTGGGGGGGGCTGAGCTCCTACAATGAGCAGTTCTTC.

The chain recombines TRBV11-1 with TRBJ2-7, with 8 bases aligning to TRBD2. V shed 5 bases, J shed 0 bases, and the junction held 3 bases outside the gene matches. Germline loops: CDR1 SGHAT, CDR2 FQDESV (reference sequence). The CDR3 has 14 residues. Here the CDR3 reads CASSLSGNSYEQYF. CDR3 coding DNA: TGTGCCAGCAGCCTTAGCGGGAACTCCTACGAGCAGTACTTC.

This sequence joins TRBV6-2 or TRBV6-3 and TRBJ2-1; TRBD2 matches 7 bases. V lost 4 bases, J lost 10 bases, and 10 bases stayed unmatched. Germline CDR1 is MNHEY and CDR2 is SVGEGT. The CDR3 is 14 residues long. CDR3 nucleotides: TGTGCCAGCAGTTGGGACTACCGGATGGAGGAGCAGTTCTTC. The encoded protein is CASSWDYRMEEQFF.

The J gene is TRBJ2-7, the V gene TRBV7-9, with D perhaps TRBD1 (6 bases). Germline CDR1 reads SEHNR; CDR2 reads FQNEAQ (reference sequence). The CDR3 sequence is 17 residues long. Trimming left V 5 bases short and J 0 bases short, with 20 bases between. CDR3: CASSTDRSPSSSYEQYF. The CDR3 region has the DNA TGTGCCAGCAGCACCGACAGGTCCCCCTCGAGCTCCTACGAGCAGTACTTC.

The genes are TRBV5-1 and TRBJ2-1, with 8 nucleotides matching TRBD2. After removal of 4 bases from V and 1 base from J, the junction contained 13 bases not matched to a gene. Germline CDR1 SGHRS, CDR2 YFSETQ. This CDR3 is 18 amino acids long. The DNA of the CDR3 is TGCGCCAGCAGCACTCCTTCCTTACTAGCGGCATCCTACAATGAGCAGTTCTTC. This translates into CASSTPSLLAASYNEQFF.

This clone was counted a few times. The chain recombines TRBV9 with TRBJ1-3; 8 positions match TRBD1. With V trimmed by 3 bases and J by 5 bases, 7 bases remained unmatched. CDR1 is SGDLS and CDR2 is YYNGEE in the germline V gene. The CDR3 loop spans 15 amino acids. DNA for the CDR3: TGTGCCAGCAGCGGGAGACAGGGGAGGAGAAACACCATATATTTT. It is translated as CASSGRQGRRNTIYF.

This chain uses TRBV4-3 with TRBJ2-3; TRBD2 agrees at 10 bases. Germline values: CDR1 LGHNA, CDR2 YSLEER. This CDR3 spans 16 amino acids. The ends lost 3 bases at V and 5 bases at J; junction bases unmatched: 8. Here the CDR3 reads CASSHRAGGPEDTQYF. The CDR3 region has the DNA TGCGCCAGCAGCCATAGAGCGGGGGGGCCAGAAGATACGCAGTATTTT.

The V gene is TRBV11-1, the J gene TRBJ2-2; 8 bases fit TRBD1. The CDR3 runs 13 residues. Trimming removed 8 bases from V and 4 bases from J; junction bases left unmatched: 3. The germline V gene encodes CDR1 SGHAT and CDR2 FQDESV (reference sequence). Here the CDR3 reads CASDRGGTGELFF. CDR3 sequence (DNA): TGTGCCAGCGACAGGGGAGGCACCGGGGAGCTGTTTTTT.

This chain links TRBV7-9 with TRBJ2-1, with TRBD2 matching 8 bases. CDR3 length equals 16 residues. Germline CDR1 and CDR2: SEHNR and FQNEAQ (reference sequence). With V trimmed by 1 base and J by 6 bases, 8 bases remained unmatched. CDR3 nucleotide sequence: TGTGCCAGCAGCTTAGGGGCTGCGGGAGGTGCCAATGAGCAGTTCTTC. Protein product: CASSLGAAGGANEQFF.

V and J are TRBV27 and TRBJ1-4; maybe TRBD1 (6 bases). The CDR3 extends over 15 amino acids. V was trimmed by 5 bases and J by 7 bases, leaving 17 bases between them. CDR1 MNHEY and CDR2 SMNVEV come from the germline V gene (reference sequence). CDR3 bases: TGTGCCAGCAGTCCCCAGGGGCAGGTGGGTGAAAAACTGTTTTTT. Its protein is CASSPQGQVGEKLFF.

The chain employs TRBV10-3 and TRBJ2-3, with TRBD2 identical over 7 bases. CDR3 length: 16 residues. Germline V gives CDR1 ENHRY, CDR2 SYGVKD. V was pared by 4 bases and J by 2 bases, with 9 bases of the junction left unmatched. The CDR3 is CAISGTSSGHTDTQYF. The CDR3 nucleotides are TGTGCCATCAGTGGAACGTCTAGCGGACACACAGATACGCAGTATTTT.

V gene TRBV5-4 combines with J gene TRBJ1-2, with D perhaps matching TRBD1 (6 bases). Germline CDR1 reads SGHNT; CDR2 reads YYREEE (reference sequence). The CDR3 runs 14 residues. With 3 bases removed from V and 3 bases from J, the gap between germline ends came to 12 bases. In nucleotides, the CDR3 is TGTGCCAGCAGCTATCCGGGGGGCTACTATGGCTACACCTTC. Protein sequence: CASSYPGGYYGYTF.

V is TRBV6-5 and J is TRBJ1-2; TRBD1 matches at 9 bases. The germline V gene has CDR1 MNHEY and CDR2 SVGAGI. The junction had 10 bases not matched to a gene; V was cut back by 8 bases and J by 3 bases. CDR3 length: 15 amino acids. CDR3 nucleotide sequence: TGTGCCAGCTCATATCCGGGACAGGGCTACTATGGCTACACCTTC. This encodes CASSYPGQGYYGYTF.

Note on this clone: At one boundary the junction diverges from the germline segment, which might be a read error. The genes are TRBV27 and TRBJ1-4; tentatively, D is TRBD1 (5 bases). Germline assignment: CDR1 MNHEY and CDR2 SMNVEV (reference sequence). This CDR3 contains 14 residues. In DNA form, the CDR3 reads TGTGCCAGCAGGTCGTGGGGGACTAGTGAAAAACTGTTTTTT. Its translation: CASRSWGTSEKLFF.